This is a list of T cell receptor beta chains from one sample in a study of cytomegalovirus exposure and HLA in healthy donors. The data were produced by immunoSEQ multiplex PCR, yet TCRdb's version contains in-frame clones alone and is incomplete. The sample holds roughly 240,000 clones, over 75% seen once. The sequencing input was PBMCs. These receptors all stem from a boy younger than 18 in good health and CMV-seronegative. Each CDR3 is given with its conserved first and last residue. Fields, in order: J gene, clone size, D gene, V gene, CDR3 DNA, CDR3 protein. The D gene is left open where the match is weak. Clone size is shown for a subset of rows, as once, few, many or a class of expanded clone.

j_call: TRBJ1-6; clone_size: .; d_call: .; v_call: TRBV30; cdr3_nt: TGTGCCTCGTACTTCAGGGAGGACTATAATTCACCCCTCCACTTT; cdr3_aa: CASYFREDYNSPLHF
j_call: TRBJ2-2; clone_size: once; d_call: TRBD1; v_call: TRBV30; cdr3_nt: TGTGCCTGGAGACAAAAGGGGACAGGGACCCACACCGGGGAGCTGTTTTTT; cdr3_aa: CAWRQKGTGTHTGELFF
j_call: TRBJ1-1; clone_size: .; d_call: TRBD1; v_call: TRBV11-2; cdr3_nt: TGTGCCAGCAGCTTAGTCTGGGACAGCAATATGAACACTGAAGCTTTCTTT; cdr3_aa: CASSLVWDSNMNTEAFF
j_call: TRBJ1-2; clone_size: .; d_call: .; v_call: TRBV2; cdr3_nt: TGTGCCAGCAGTGAGTTCACAGCAGACTATGGCTACACCTTC; cdr3_aa: CASSEFTADYGYTF
j_call: TRBJ1-4; clone_size: .; d_call: TRBD1; v_call: TRBV6-1; cdr3_nt: TGTGCCAGCAGTATATCGACAGGGGGCTTTACAAAACTGTTTTTT; cdr3_aa: CASSISTGGFTKLFF
j_call: TRBJ1-1; clone_size: .; d_call: TRBD1; v_call: TRBV4-2; cdr3_nt: TGTGCCAGCAGCCAAGATCCAGGGGGACCCATGAACACTGAAGCTTTCTTT; cdr3_aa: CASSQDPGGPMNTEAFF
j_call: TRBJ2-3; clone_size: few; d_call: TRBD2; v_call: TRBV5-4; cdr3_nt: TGTGCCAGCCTGGAGGGAGGGGCGGGGCCTGATACGCAGTATTTT; cdr3_aa: CASLEGGAGPDTQYF
j_call: TRBJ2-1; clone_size: few; d_call: .; v_call: TRBV5-6; cdr3_nt: TGTGCCAGCAGCTTGAACAGGGCCCGGTCGTTCTTC; cdr3_aa: CASSLNRARSFF
j_call: TRBJ2-5; clone_size: .; d_call: TRBD1; v_call: TRBV5-1; cdr3_nt: TGCGCCAGCAGCTTGACGCCCGGGACAGGGTATTCCCAAGAGACCCAGTACTTC; cdr3_aa: CASSLTPGTGYSQETQYF
j_call: TRBJ1-4; clone_size: .; d_call: .; v_call: TRBV10-1; cdr3_nt: TGCGCCAGTTATCCGGGACAAAGGGAAGGGACGGAAAAACTGTTTTTT; cdr3_aa: CASYPGQREGTEKLFF
j_call: TRBJ1-5; clone_size: .; d_call: .; v_call: TRBV7-2; cdr3_nt: TGTGCCAGCAGTTGGCAGGGCGGCAATCAGCCCCAGCATTTT; cdr3_aa: CASSWQGGNQPQHF
j_call: TRBJ1-1; clone_size: .; d_call: .; v_call: TRBV19; cdr3_nt: TGTGCCAGCAAGGGCGGGGGGCGTATTGCTTTCTTT; cdr3_aa: CASKGGGRIAFF
j_call: TRBJ1-2; clone_size: once; d_call: .; v_call: TRBV30; cdr3_nt: TGTGCCTGGAGTGTTGCCGGGGGGGGCTACACCTTC; cdr3_aa: CAWSVAGGGYTF
j_call: TRBJ1-2; clone_size: .; d_call: TRBD1; v_call: TRBV25-1; cdr3_nt: TGTGCCAGCAGTGACCTGACAGGGGGCGACTATGGCTACACCTTC; cdr3_aa: CASSDLTGGDYGYTF
j_call: TRBJ2-3; clone_size: .; d_call: .; v_call: TRBV18; cdr3_nt: TGTGCCAGCTCGCGCGGGAGCACAGATACGCAGTATTTT; cdr3_aa: CASSRGSTDTQYF
j_call: TRBJ2-1; clone_size: .; d_call: .; v_call: TRBV7-9; cdr3_nt: TGTGCCAGCAGCTCCCTGACCGCCTTTTGGAGCTCCTACAATGAGCAGTTCTTC; cdr3_aa: CASSSLTAFWSSYNEQFF
j_call: TRBJ2-7; clone_size: few; d_call: .; v_call: TRBV2; cdr3_nt: TGTGCCAGCAGTGAGCCGGGGGGCGCGAACCACGAGCAGTACTTC; cdr3_aa: CASSEPGGANHEQYF
j_call: TRBJ2-3; clone_size: .; d_call: .; v_call: TRBV11-2; cdr3_nt: TGTGCCAGCCAGCGTCTTGGGACAATAACAGATACGCAGTATTTT; cdr3_aa: CASQRLGTITDTQYF
j_call: TRBJ2-7; clone_size: .; d_call: TRBD1; v_call: TRBV4-2; cdr3_nt: TGTGCCAGCAGCCAAGATGGACAGGTAGACTTC; cdr3_aa: CASSQDGQVDF
j_call: TRBJ2-7; clone_size: few; d_call: .; v_call: TRBV28; cdr3_nt: TGTGCCAGCAGTTTGGGGCCGAGCGAGCAGTACTTC; cdr3_aa: CASSLGPSEQYF
j_call: TRBJ1-3; clone_size: .; d_call: .; v_call: TRBV2; cdr3_nt: TGTGCCAGCAGTCTAAGGGCGGGTTCATCCGGAAACACCATATATTTT; cdr3_aa: CASSLRAGSSGNTIYF
j_call: TRBJ2-3; clone_size: few; d_call: .; v_call: TRBV20-1; cdr3_nt: TGCAGTGCTAGATCACTAGATACGCAGTATTTT; cdr3_aa: CSARSLDTQYF
j_call: TRBJ2-1; clone_size: .; d_call: .; v_call: TRBV1; cdr3_nt: TGCACCAGCAGCCCGAGAACAGGTCAATCCTACAATGAGCAGTTCTTC; cdr3_aa: CTSSPRTGQSYNEQFF
j_call: TRBJ2-1; clone_size: .; d_call: .; v_call: TRBV2; cdr3_nt: TGTGCCAGCAGACCCGGGACACCCAATGAGCAGTTCTTC; cdr3_aa: CASRPGTPNEQFF
j_call: TRBJ2-5; clone_size: .; d_call: .; v_call: TRBV6-1; cdr3_nt: TGTGCCAGCACGGGATCCGCCCAAGAGACCCAGTACTTC; cdr3_aa: CASTGSAQETQYF